This passage covers 14 T cell receptor beta chains from one sample sequenced in a study of T-cell reconstitution after alpha-beta-depleted transplantation in children. Molecular barcoding with unique molecular identifiers was used for the TCRbeta library. TCRdb re-called the PCR reads through MiXCR, storing one row per CDR3 protein. The repertoire has 600,000 to 700,000 distinct CDR3 sequences, 16% of them found once; the top ten carry 0.85% to 1.3%. The specimen was PBMCs from the stem cell graft donor, collected from the stem cell graft. These receptors came from a human donor who donated a stem cell graft to a child with acute myeloid leukemia.

This chain links TRBV12-3 or TRBV12-4 with TRBJ2-7; no clear D. CDR3 length equals 12 residues. Trimming took 4 bases from V and 2 from J, leaving 6 bases between them. Here the CDR3 DNA reads TGTGCCAGCAGTTACGGGCCCTACGAGCAGTACGTC. It encodes CASSYGPYEQYV.

In this sample, this clonotype turned up many times. The chain combines TRBV5-6 with TRBJ1-5; D call uncertain. Trimming removed 2 bases from V and 11 bases from J, with 17 bases in between. The V gene's germline CDR1 is SGHDT and CDR2 YYEEEE. This CDR3 contains 14 residues. The CDR3, as DNA: TGTGCCAGCAGCTTTGGGGTGGGAGGTGCGACCCAGCATTTT. Translated, it gives CASSFGVGGATQHF.

This chain uses TRBV18 with TRBJ1-1; D unresolved. V was shortened by 0 bases and J by 7 bases, with 12 bases between the two germline ends. Germline CDR1 KGHSH, CDR2 LQKENI. This CDR3 is 14 amino acids long. DNA for the CDR3: TGTGCCAGCTCACCACCGAATTTAGGAGTTGAAGCTTTCTTT. Amino acids: CASSPPNLGVEAFF.

The gene calls are TRBV13 and TRBJ2-1, with a weak D call TRBD2 (5 bases). The germline V gene has CDR1 PRHDT and CDR2 FYEKMQ (reference sequence). V lost 5 bases, J lost 7 bases, and 15 bases lay in between. The CDR3 sequence is 14 residues long. The DNA of the CDR3 is TGTGCCAGCAGCCTACCCTCGGGGATTAATGAGCAGTTCTTC. It specifies CASSLPSGINEQFF.

This clonotype occurred a few times. V gene TRBV20-1 combines with J gene TRBJ2-2; D is unresolved. The germline V gene encodes CDR1 DFQATT and CDR2 SNEGSKA (reference sequence). V gave up 4 bases and J gave up 6 bases, with 6 bases separating them. This CDR3 comprises 11 residues. The CDR3 DNA reads TGCAGTGCTATTCGGCCCGGGGAGCTGTTTTTT. It specifies CSAIRPGELFF.

This clonotype has at least ten counts. V gene TRBV29-1 combines with J gene TRBJ1-1; D is unclear. The CDR3 is 13 residues long. Trimming cost V 4 bases and J 6 bases, with 15 bases left between them. In germline, CDR1 is SQVTM, CDR2 ANQGSEA. The CDR3 region is CSVGISGTPEAFF. For the CDR3, the DNA is TGCAGCGTTGGGATTTCGGGTACCCCTGAAGCTTTCTTT.

The chain carries TRBV7-9 and TRBJ2-1; maybe TRBD2 (6 bases). The CDR3 extends over 15 amino acids. V dropped 0 bases and J dropped 10 bases, with 16 bases sitting between them. In germline, CDR1 is SEHNR, CDR2 FQNEAQ (reference sequence). In DNA form, the CDR3 reads TGTGCCAGCAGCTTAGCGCCGCCGGGGGTCGGGGAGCAGTTCTTC. Translating gives CASSLAPPGVGEQFF.

The V gene is TRBV6-2 or TRBV6-3, the J gene TRBJ2-2, with D hard to call. V was pared by 0 bases and J by 6 bases, with 5 bases between. The CDR3 totals 13 residues. Germline V gene lookup returns CDR1 MNHEY and CDR2 SVGEGT. Here the CDR3 DNA reads TGTGCCAGCAGTTACTCGATAGCCGGGGAGCTGTTTTTT. This gives the protein CASSYSIAGELFF.

The J gene is TRBJ2-1, the V gene TRBV12-3 or TRBV12-4; D not certain. V was pared by 3 bases and J by 5 bases, with 8 bases between. The CDR3 is 13 residues long. The CDR3 protein is CASSFGSHNEQFF. The CDR3 nucleotides read TGTGCCAGCAGTTTTGGATCCCACAATGAGCAGTTCTTC.

V is TRBV5-6 and J is TRBJ2-5; TRBD2 matches 7 bases. The J segment lost 0 bases and the V segment lost 5 bases, leaving 10 bases of the junction unmatched. This CDR3 has 16 amino acids. Germline assignment: CDR1 SGHDT and CDR2 YYEEEE. The CDR3 nucleotides are TGTGCCAGCAGTCATCTAGCGGCGGACTACCAAGAGACCCAGTACTTC. Protein: CASSHLAADYQETQYF.

The chain uses TRBV12-3 or TRBV12-4 and TRBJ1-1; no reliable D call. Trimming removed 5 bases at V and 4 bases at J, with 11 bases between. The CDR3 loop spans 13 amino acids. CDR3: CASSPDTGTEAFF. The CDR3 DNA reads as TGTGCCAGCAGTCCAGACACGGGCACTGAAGCTTTCTTT.

There are many counts of this clonotype. This sequence joins TRBV20-1 and TRBJ1-1, with a possible D match to TRBD1 (6 bases). The CDR3 runs 12 residues. CDR1 is DFQATT and CDR2 is SNEGSKA in the germline V gene (reference sequence). Trimming removed 3 bases from V and 4 bases from J, with 9 bases in between. CDR3 residues: CSASRQATEAFF. The CDR3 nucleotides read TGCAGTGCTAGTAGACAGGCCACTGAAGCTTTCTTT.

The chain has TRBV4-3 and TRBJ2-1; a possible D gene is TRBD2 (6 bases). This CDR3 region has 15 residues. CDR1 is LGHNA and CDR2 is YSLEER in the germline V gene. V lost 0 bases and J 6 bases, leaving 12 bases between the germline ends. CDR3 residues: CASSQDRGTRNEQFF. In DNA, the CDR3 is TGCGCCAGCAGCCAAGATCGGGGGACGCGCAATGAGCAGTTCTTC.

This clonotype was counted between two and nine times. The chain combines TRBV11-2 with TRBJ2-3; D unresolved. The germline gives CDR1 SGHAT, CDR2 FQNNGV. This CDR3 region has 13 residues. Trimming removed 4 bases at V and 6 bases at J, with 11 bases between. The CDR3 region has the DNA TGTGCCAGCAGCTCCAAACCATCGGATACGCAGTATTTT. Its protein is CASSSKPSDTQYF.